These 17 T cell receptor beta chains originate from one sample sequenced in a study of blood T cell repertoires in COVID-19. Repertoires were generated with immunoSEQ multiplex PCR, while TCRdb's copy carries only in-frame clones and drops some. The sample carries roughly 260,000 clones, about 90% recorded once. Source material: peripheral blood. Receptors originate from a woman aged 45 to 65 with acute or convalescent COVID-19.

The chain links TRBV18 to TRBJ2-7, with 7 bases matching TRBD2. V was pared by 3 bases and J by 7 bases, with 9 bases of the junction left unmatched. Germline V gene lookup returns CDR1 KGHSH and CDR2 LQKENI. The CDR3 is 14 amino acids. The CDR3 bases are TGTGCCAGCTCACCGGGGGAGCGGGGTCGGGAGCAGTACTTC. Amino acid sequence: CASSPGERGREQYF.

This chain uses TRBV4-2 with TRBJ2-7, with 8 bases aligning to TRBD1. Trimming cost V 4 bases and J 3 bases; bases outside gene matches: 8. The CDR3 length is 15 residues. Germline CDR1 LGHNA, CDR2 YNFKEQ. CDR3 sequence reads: CASSRATGDNYEQYF. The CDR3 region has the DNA TGTGCCAGCAGCCGAGCGACAGGGGATAACTACGAGCAGTACTTC.

CDR3 bases: TGTGCCAGCAGCCAAGACCCTAGCGGGAGCAGGGGTGAGCAGTTCTTC. Protein product: CASSQDPSGSRGEQFF. This chain links TRBV4-2 with TRBJ2-1; 10 nucleotides agree with TRBD2. The CDR3 sequence is 16 residues long. V lost 0 bases, J lost 9 bases, and 8 bases stayed unmatched. The V gene's germline CDR1 is LGHNA and CDR2 YNFKEQ.

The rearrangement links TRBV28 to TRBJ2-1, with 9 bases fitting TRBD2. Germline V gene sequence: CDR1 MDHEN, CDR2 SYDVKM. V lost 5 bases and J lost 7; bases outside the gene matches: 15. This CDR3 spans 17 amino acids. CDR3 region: CASSPGSGRNRVNEQFF. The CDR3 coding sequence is TGTGCCAGCAGTCCCGGAAGCGGGAGGAACCGTGTAAATGAGCAGTTCTTC.

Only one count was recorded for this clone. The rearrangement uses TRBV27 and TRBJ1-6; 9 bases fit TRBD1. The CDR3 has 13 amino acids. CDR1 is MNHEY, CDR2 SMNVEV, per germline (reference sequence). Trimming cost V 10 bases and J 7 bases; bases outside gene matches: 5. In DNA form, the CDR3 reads TGTGCCACCAGACAGGGGGGGAATTCACCCCTCCACTTT. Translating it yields CATRQGGNSPLHF.

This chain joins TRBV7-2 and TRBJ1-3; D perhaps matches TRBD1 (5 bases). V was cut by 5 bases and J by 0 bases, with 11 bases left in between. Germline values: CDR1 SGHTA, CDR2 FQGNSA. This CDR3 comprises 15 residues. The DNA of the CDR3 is TGTGCCAGCAGCCCTTCAGGACACTCTGGAAACACCATATATTTT. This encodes CASSPSGHSGNTIYF.

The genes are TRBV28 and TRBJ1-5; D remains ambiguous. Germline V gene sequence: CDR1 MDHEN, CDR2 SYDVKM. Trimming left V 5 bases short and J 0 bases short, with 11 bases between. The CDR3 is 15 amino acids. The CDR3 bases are TGTGCCAGCAGTCCATCGACGGGTAGCAATCAGCCCCAGCATTTT. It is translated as CASSPSTGSNQPQHF.

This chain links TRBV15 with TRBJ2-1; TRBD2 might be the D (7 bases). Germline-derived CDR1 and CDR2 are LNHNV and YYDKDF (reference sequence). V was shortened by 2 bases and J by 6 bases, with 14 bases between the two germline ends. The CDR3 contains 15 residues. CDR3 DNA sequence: TGTGCCACCAGCAGATCCCCAGGGGAGGGCAATGAGCAGTTCTTC. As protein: CATSRSPGEGNEQFF.

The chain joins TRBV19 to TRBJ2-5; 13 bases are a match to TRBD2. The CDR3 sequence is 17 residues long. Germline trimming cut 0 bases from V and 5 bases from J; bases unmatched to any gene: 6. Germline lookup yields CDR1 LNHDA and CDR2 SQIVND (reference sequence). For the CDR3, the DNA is TGTGCCAGTAGTATAGATTTAGGACTAGCGGGAGCGGAGACCCAGTACTTC. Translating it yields CASSIDLGLAGAETQYF.

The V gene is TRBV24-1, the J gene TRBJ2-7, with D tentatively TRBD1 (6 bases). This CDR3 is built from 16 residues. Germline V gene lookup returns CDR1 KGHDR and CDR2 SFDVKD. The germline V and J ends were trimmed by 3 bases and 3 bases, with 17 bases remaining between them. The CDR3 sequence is CATSDPKAGDLYEQYF. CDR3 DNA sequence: TGTGCCACCAGTGATCCGAAGGCAGGGGACCTCTACGAGCAGTACTTC.

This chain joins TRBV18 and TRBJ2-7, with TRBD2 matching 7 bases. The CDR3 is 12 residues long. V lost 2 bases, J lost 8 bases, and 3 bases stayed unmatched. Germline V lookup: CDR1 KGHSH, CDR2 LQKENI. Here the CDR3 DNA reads TGTGCCAGCTCACCAGGGAGGGATAAGCAGTACTTC. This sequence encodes CASSPGRDKQYF. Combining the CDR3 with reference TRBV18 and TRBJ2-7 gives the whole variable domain NAGVMQNPRHLVRRRGQEARLRCSPMKGHSHVYWYRQLPEEGLKFMVYLQKENIIDESGMPKERFSAEFPKEGPSILRIQQVVRGDSAAYFCASSPGRDKQYFGPGTRLTVT.

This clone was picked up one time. The DNA for the CDR3 is TGTGCCACCAGTGATTCTTCCTTCTACGAGCAGTACTTC. Its protein is CATSDSSFYEQYF. The chain links TRBV24-1 to TRBJ2-7; no firm D call. The CDR3 is made up of 13 amino acids. From germline, CDR1 is KGHDR and CDR2 SFDVKD. V lost 2 bases and J lost 3, with 7 bases in between.

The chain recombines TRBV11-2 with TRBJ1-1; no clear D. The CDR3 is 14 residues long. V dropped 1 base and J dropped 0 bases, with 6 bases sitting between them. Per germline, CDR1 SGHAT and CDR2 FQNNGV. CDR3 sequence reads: CASSLVALNTEAFF. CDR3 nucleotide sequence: TGTGCCAGCAGCTTAGTGGCCCTGAACACTGAAGCTTTCTTT.

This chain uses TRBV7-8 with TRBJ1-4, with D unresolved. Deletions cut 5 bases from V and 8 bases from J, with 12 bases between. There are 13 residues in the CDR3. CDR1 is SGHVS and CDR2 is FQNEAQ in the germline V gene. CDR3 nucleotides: TGTGCCAGCAGCCTGGGCGGAGGAGAAAAACTGTTTTTT. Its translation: CASSLGGGEKLFF.

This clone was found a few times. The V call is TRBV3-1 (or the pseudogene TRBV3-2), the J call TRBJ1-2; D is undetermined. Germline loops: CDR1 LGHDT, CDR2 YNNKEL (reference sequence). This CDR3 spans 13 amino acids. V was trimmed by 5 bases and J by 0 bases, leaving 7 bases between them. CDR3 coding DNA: TGTGCCAGCAGCTTTGACACTAACTATGGCTACACCTTC. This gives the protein CASSFDTNYGYTF.

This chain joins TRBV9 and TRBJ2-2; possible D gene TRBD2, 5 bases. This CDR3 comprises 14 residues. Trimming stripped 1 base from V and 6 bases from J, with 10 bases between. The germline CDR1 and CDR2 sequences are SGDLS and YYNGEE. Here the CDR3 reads CASSVLVGAGELFF. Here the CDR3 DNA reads TGTGCCAGCAGCGTATTGGTCGGGGCCGGGGAGCTGTTTTTT.

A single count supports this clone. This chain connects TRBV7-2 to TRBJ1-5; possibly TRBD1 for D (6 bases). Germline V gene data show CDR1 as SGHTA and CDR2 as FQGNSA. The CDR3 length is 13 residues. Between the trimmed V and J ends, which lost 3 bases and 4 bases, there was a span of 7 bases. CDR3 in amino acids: CASSFTGNQPQHF. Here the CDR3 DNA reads TGTGCCAGCAGCTTTACAGGGAATCAGCCCCAGCATTTT.